This paragraph reports one T cell receptor beta chain. Its antigen is not identified. This sample was included in a study of cytotoxic CD8 clonotypes in ibrutinib-treated CLL. Whole-study context: Overall, about 25 responses were partial and 2 complete; following median approximately 73 months, about 15 patients stayed remitted and about 12 progressed. Broader study findings: The study found clonality rose at ibrutinib response, then fell toward baseline at progression.

The intended depth for sequencing was 1 in 200,000 to 1 in 1 million T cells. Clones were read by immunoSEQ multiplex PCR, and TCRdb kept only the in-frame ones, dropping some. Of some 47,000 clones detected, around three fifths appear once; the ten largest clones hold about 27%. Germline-derived CDR1 and CDR2 are LNHDA and SQIVND (reference sequence). The ends lost 5 bases at V and 7 bases at J; junction bases unmatched: 6. The CDR3 has 14 residues. This TCR was sampled from a human donor with chronic lymphocytic leukemia. This specimen was PBMCs, taken after 24 months of ibrutinib treatment. The chain links TRBV19 to TRBJ2-2; 8 bases map to TRBD1. The CDR3: CASSRDRRVGELFF. The CDR3 DNA follows: TGTGCCAGTAGTCGGGACAGGCGGGTCGGGGAGCTGTTTTTT.